This TCR beta chain emerged from a study of T cells in Graves' hyperthyroidism and ophthalmopathy. This CDR3 has 12 amino acids. V was cut by 6 bases and J by 7 bases, with 13 bases left in between. The germline V gene has CDR1 MNHEY and CDR2 SVGEGT. Amplification yielded TCR beta CDR3 regions, with RNA transcripts as the source. A first-round RT-PCR of the TCR CDR3 used the HTBI primer set. MiXCR, run by TCRdb on the multiplex PCR reads, gives a single entry per CDR3 protein. The sample carries 360,000 or so distinct CDR3 sequences, roughly 15% recorded once. Uncontrolled infection, other autoimmune disease, pregnancy and lactation each barred patients from inclusion. PBMCs stemmed from around 10 ml fresh peripheral blood. A note on this clonotype: What it binds is unknown.

Findings of the study overall: Most thyroid clonotypes with frequency above 0.001 were detected in blood.

The chain uses TRBV6-2 or TRBV6-3 and TRBJ2-7; D tentatively fits TRBD1 or TRBD2 (5 bases each). Source material: blood. The receptor comes from an older woman with Graves' ophthalmopathy. The CDR3 sequence: CASSNRWGEQYF. Here the CDR3 DNA reads TGTGCCAGCAGCAACAGGTGGGGGGAGCAGTACTTC.